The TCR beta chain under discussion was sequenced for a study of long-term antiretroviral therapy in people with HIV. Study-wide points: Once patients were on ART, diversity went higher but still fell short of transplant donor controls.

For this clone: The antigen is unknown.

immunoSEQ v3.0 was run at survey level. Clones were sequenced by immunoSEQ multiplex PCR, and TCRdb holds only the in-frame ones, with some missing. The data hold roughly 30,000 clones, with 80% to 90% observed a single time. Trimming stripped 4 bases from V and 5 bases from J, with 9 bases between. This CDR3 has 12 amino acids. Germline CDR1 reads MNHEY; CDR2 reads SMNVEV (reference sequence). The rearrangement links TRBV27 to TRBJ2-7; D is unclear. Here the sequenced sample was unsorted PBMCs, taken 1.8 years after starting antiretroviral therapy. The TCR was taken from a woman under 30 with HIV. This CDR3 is CASSWRGDEQYF. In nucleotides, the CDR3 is TGTGCCAGCAGTTGGCGCGGAGACGAGCAGTACTTC.